The 29 T cell receptor beta chains in this list originate from one sample, sequenced in a study of cytomegalovirus exposure and HLA in healthy donors. The data were produced by immunoSEQ multiplex PCR, yet TCRdb's version contains in-frame clones alone and is incomplete. Of 90,000 to 140,000 clones listed, 70% to 90% are singletons. Sequenced sample: PBMCs. These receptor sequences come from a woman aged 18 to 35 in good health and CMV-seropositive.

The rearrangement joins TRBV14 to TRBJ2-7; TRBD1 might be the D (5 bases). Germline CDR1 and CDR2: SGHDN and FVKESK. The V and J ends lost 0 bases and 5 bases respectively, with 17 bases between them. CDR3 length: 16 residues. CDR3 in DNA: TGTGCCAGCAGCCAAGAGGCAGTACGACAGCATGACGAGCAGTACTTC. It codes for CASSQEAVRQHDEQYF.

The V gene is TRBV28, the J gene TRBJ1-2; 7 bases fit TRBD1. The germline CDR1 and CDR2 sequences are MDHEN and SYDVKM. CDR3 length equals 13 residues. V was clipped by 6 bases and J by 7 bases; unmatched bases: 8. CDR3 coding DNA: TGTGCCAGCAGGCCCGGACAGGCCTCTGGCTACACCTTC. It codes for CASRPGQASGYTF.

V and J are TRBV30 and TRBJ2-7; D remains ambiguous. Germline CDR1 and CDR2: GTSNPN and SVGIG (reference sequence). Trimming took off 4 bases at V and 2 bases at J, with 9 bases between the two ends. There are 12 residues in the CDR3. CDR3 nucleotides: TGTGCCTGGAACGTCGGTGCCTACGAGCAGTACTTC. It specifies CAWNVGAYEQYF.

The chain couples TRBV18 to TRBJ1-6, with D unresolved. The V gene's germline CDR1 is KGHSH and CDR2 LQKENI. The V and J ends lost 3 bases and 10 bases respectively, with 13 bases between them. CDR3 size: 14 residues. The CDR3 DNA follows: TGTGCCAGCTCACCGAGGCAATTAAACTCACCCCTCCACTTT. Its protein product is CASSPRQLNSPLHF.

The chain has TRBV29-1 and TRBJ2-2; 8 bases agree with TRBD1. V lost 7 bases and J lost 1; bases outside the gene matches: 5. Looked up from germline, CDR1 is SQVTM and CDR2 is ANQGSEA. The CDR3 extends over 14 amino acids. In DNA, the CDR3 is TGCAGCGGGAGGACAGGGTTGAACACCGGGGAGCTGTTTTTT. Translating it yields CSGRTGLNTGELFF.

The chain recombines TRBV5-4 with TRBJ1-2, with unresolved D. The CDR3 totals 13 residues. The V end was cut by 6 bases, the J end by 0 bases, with 9 bases between. Germline V gene lookup returns CDR1 SGHNT and CDR2 YYREEE (reference sequence). The CDR3 is CASMSGANYGYTF. CDR3 DNA sequence: TGTGCCAGCATGAGCGGAGCTAACTATGGCTACACCTTC.

The J gene is TRBJ2-7, the V gene TRBV28, with a possible D match to TRBD1 (5 bases). V lost 6 bases, J lost 2 bases, and 11 bases lay in between. The CDR3 is 13 residues long. The germline gives CDR1 MDHEN, CDR2 SYDVKM. The CDR3 DNA reads TGTGCCAGCAGCCTTGGACAAACCTACGAGCAGTACTTC. It encodes CASSLGQTYEQYF.

The genes are TRBV28 and TRBJ2-7; 8 positions agree with TRBD1. This CDR3 contains 14 residues. The V and J ends lost 9 bases and 2 bases, in that order; junction bases with no gene match: 9. Germline assignment: CDR1 MDHEN and CDR2 SYDVKM. CDR3 nucleotide sequence: TGTGCCAGTTCACCCGGGACAGGTACCTACGAGCAGTACTTC. Residues: CASSPGTGTYEQYF. The whole variable domain, filled in from reference TRBV28 and TRBJ2-7, reads DVKVTQSSRYLVKRTGEKVFLECVQDMDHENMFWYRQDPGLGLRLIYFSYDVKMKEKGDIPEGYSVSREKKERFSLILESASTNQTSMYLCASSPGTGTYEQYFGPGTRLTVT.

This chain uses TRBV10-2 with TRBJ1-5, with TRBD1 identical over 8 bases. This CDR3 comprises 13 residues. From germline, CDR1 is WSHSY and CDR2 SAAADI. With 7 bases clipped from V and 2 bases from J, the junction kept 1 base outside the gene matches. The CDR3 protein is CASKTGGNQPQHF. For the CDR3, the DNA is TGCGCCAGCAAGACAGGGGGCAATCAGCCCCAGCATTTT.

The chain employs TRBV6-5 and TRBJ2-7; 11 bases fit TRBD1. This CDR3 has 14 amino acids. Germline V CDR1 and CDR2: MNHEY, SVGAGI. V gave up 6 bases and J gave up 5 bases; unmatched junction bases: 6. CDR3 loop: CASSPGTGGNEQYF. The CDR3 bases are TGTGCCAGCAGCCCTGGGACAGGGGGTAACGAGCAGTACTTC.

The CDR3 DNA reads TGTGCCAGCAGCCAAGAGGGACTAGCCACCGGGGAGCTGTTTTTT. Protein sequence: CASSQEGLATGELFF. The chain carries TRBV4-2 and TRBJ2-2; 9 bases match TRBD2. V lost 0 bases, J lost 4 bases, and 0 bases stayed unmatched. Germline assignment: CDR1 LGHNA and CDR2 YNFKEQ. CDR3 length: 15 residues.

The chain is built from TRBV6-6 and TRBJ2-3; D is uncertain. V was shortened by 6 bases and J by 6 bases, with 10 bases between the two germline ends. This CDR3 contains 12 residues. Germline V gene lookup returns CDR1 MNHNY and CDR2 SVGAGI (reference sequence). The CDR3 reads CASSRGVDTQYF. CDR3 coding DNA: TGTGCCAGCAGCCGAGGTGTGGATACGCAGTATTTT.

This chain connects TRBV7-2 to TRBJ2-7; 8 bases are a match to TRBD2. The germline gives CDR1 SGHTA, CDR2 FQGNSA. Trimming at V came to 4 bases and at J to 2 bases, leaving 4 bases not matched to a gene. There are 14 residues in the CDR3. CDR3 coding DNA: TGTGCCAGCAGCTGGAGTAGCGGGGCCTACGAGCAGTACTTC. Encoded protein: CASSWSSGAYEQYF.

CDR3 DNA sequence: TGCGCCAGCAGTGTTGGGAGGGGATGGACCGGGGAGCTGTTTTTT. Translated: CASSVGRGWTGELFF. The V call is TRBV10-1, the J call TRBJ2-2; TRBD2 aligns across 7 bases. V was pared by 4 bases and J by 5 bases, with 7 bases of the junction left unmatched. Germline V gene sequence: CDR1 WNHNN, CDR2 SYGVQD (reference sequence). This CDR3 region has 15 residues.

The chain employs TRBV7-2 and TRBJ1-2; TRBD1 matches 7 bases. This CDR3 is built from 15 residues. Germline loops: CDR1 SGHTA, CDR2 FQGNSA. V was pared by 4 bases and J by 5 bases, with 10 bases of the junction left unmatched. The CDR3 loop reads CASSSGQAQTYGYTF. CDR3 nucleotide sequence: TGTGCCAGCAGCTCTGGACAGGCTCAGACTTATGGCTACACCTTC.

The CDR3, as DNA: TGTGCCAGCAGTTCCCTATGGGAGGACTCTGGAAACACCATATATTTT. Amino acid sequence: CASSSLWEDSGNTIYF. The rearrangement links TRBV6-6 to TRBJ1-3; D unclear. V was shortened by 4 bases and J by 0 bases, with 13 bases between the two germline ends. Germline CDR1 reads MNHNY; CDR2 reads SVGAGI (reference sequence). This CDR3 has 16 residues.

The chain couples TRBV11-3 to TRBJ2-2; 9 bases fit TRBD2. Germline V gene data show CDR1 as SGHNT and CDR2 as YENEEA. V was pared by 4 bases and J by 0 bases, with 15 bases of the junction left unmatched. This CDR3 is built from 20 residues. The CDR3, as DNA: TGTGCCAGCAGCTCCGGGCCCCGGCGGGAGGGCCGGACGAACACCGGGGAGCTGTTTTTT. It encodes CASSSGPRREGRTNTGELFF.

A few counts support this clone. The CDR3 region is CASSARDRSAETQYF. CDR3 sequence (DNA): TGTGCCAGCAGTGCCCGGGACAGGAGCGCGGAGACCCAGTACTTC. The rearrangement links TRBV25-1 to TRBJ2-5; 8 nucleotides match TRBD1. The CDR3 consists of 15 residues. V trimming: 4 bases; J trimming: 5 bases; junction bases outside the gene matches: 9. Germline values: CDR1 MGHDK, CDR2 SYGVNS.

The gene calls are TRBV9 and TRBJ2-3; TRBD2 might be the D (5 bases). Germline CDR1 and CDR2: SGDLS and YYNGEE. The length of the CDR3 is 13 residues. Trimming cost V 4 bases and J 6 bases, with 12 bases left between them. The CDR3 sequence is CASSSPLADTQYF. CDR3 coding DNA: TGTGCCAGCAGCTCCCCCCTAGCTGATACGCAGTATTTT.

The CDR3 spells CAWRGLAKNIQYF. The DNA for the CDR3 is TGTGCCTGGAGAGGACTAGCCAAAAACATTCAGTACTTC. The chain is built from TRBV30 and TRBJ2-4; D is possibly TRBD2 (5 bases). Trimming removed 3 bases at V and 0 bases at J, with 6 bases between. Germline CDR1 is GTSNPN and CDR2 is SVGIG (reference sequence). This CDR3 comprises 13 residues. Full variable domain (outside the CDR3, taken from reference TRBV30 and TRBJ2-4): SQTIHQWPATLVQPVGSPLSLECTVEGTSNPNLYWYRQAAGRGLQLLFYSVGIGQISSEVPQNLSASRPQDRQFILSSKKLLLSDSGFYLCAWRGLAKNIQYFGAGTRLSVL.

The chain joins TRBV5-1 to TRBJ1-1; D is perhaps TRBD1 (5 bases). Germline CDR1 SGHRS, CDR2 YFSETQ. The CDR3 has 14 amino acids. Trimming took off 0 bases at V and 1 base at J, with 7 bases between the two ends. CDR3 sequence: CASSLEGENTEAFF. CDR3 nucleotides: TGCGCCAGCAGCTTGGAAGGGGAGAACACTGAAGCTTTCTTT.

This sequence joins TRBV5-1 and TRBJ2-1; D gene uncertain. This CDR3 spans 14 amino acids. Per the germline V gene, CDR1 is SGHRS and CDR2 is YFSETQ. Trimming stripped 5 bases from V and 6 bases from J, with 15 bases between. CDR3 loop: CASRPDSFGNEQFF. CDR3 sequence (DNA): TGCGCCAGCAGACCCGACTCTTTCGGCAATGAGCAGTTCTTC.

The V and J genes are TRBV5-1 and TRBJ1-1, with TRBD1 identical over 7 bases. The CDR3 has 15 residues. With 3 bases clipped from V and 8 bases from J, the junction kept 13 bases outside the gene matches. CDR1 and CDR2 (germline): SGHRS, YFSETQ. CDR3 sequence (DNA): TGCGCCAGCAGCTCAATGACAGGGTTGTCTGCCGAAGCTTTCTTT. As protein: CASSSMTGLSAEAFF.

V gene TRBV29-1 combines with J gene TRBJ2-7; 8 bases match TRBD1. The V gene end was trimmed by 8 bases and the J gene end by 3 bases; junction bases not matched to a gene: 9. This CDR3 is built from 13 residues. Germline loops: CDR1 SQVTM, CDR2 ANQGSEA. CDR3 region: CSFTAGGFYEQYF. In DNA, the CDR3 is TGCAGCTTCACCGCAGGGGGCTTCTACGAGCAGTACTTC.

The gene calls are TRBV7-9 and TRBJ1-6; 7 positions match TRBD1. Germline CDR1 is SEHNR and CDR2 is FQNEAQ (reference sequence). V lost 7 bases, J lost 7 bases, and 10 bases stayed unmatched. CDR3 length equals 15 residues. DNA of the CDR3: TGTGCCAGCACCCTTTCAGGGGGGTTCAATTCACCCCTCCACTTT. Translation gives CASTLSGGFNSPLHF.

The chain couples TRBV2 to TRBJ1-2, with D possibly being TRBD1 (5 bases). Trimming pared 5 bases from V and 5 bases from J, leaving 15 bases between. The CDR3 contains 14 residues. Germline assignment: CDR1 SNHLY and CDR2 FYNNEI. The CDR3 here is CASSRKQVSYGYTF. In nucleotides, the CDR3 is TGTGCCAGCAGTCGAAAACAGGTGTCGTATGGCTACACCTTC.

The chain recombines TRBV5-1 with TRBJ2-5; TRBD2 is a possible D gene (6 bases). V was clipped by 0 bases and J by 4 bases, with 7 bases between them. Germline values: CDR1 SGHRS, CDR2 YFSETQ. The CDR3 has 13 residues. The CDR3 spells CASSLVLAETQYF. The CDR3 DNA follows: TGCGCCAGCAGCTTGGTACTAGCAGAGACCCAGTACTTC.

The genes are TRBV5-1 and TRBJ2-3, with 9 positions matching TRBD2. Germline-derived CDR1 and CDR2 are SGHRS and YFSETQ. The CDR3 covers 18 residues. V trimming: 0 bases; J trimming: 3 bases; junction bases outside the gene matches: 11. The DNA for the CDR3 is TGCGCCAGCAGCTTGGCCAGGGCAGCGGGGGGAAGGACAGATACGCAGTATTTT. This translates into CASSLARAAGGRTDTQYF.

The sample holds one count of this clone. The chain couples TRBV7-6 to TRBJ2-1, with D uncertain. In germline, CDR1 is SGHVS, CDR2 FNYEAQ. CDR3 length equals 12 residues. Trimming pared 5 bases from V and 6 bases from J, leaving 8 bases between. CDR3 loop: CASSPQVNEQFF. The CDR3 DNA reads as TGTGCCAGCAGCCCGCAGGTCAATGAGCAGTTCTTC.